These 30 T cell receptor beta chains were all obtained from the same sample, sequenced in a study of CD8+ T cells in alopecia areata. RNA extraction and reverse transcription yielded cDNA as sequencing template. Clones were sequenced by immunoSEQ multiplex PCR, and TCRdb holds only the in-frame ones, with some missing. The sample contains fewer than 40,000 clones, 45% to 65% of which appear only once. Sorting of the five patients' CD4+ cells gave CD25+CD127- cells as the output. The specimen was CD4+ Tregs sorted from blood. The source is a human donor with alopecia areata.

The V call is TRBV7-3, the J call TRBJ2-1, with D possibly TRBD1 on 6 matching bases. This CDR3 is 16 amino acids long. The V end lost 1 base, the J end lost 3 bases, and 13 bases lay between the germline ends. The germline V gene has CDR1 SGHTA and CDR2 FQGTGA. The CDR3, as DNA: TGTGCCAGCAGCTTAATAGGGGGAAAGTTCTACAATGAGCAGTTCTTC. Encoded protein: CASSLIGGKFYNEQFF.

The chain's CDR3 is CSVEDRGRMNTEAFF. The CDR3 DNA follows: TGCAGCGTCGAGGACAGGGGCCGCATGAACACTGAAGCTTTCTTT. This chain joins TRBV29-1 and TRBJ1-1; 9 nucleotides line up with TRBD1. V was clipped by 6 bases and J by 0 bases; unmatched bases: 8. Looked up from germline, CDR1 is SQVTM and CDR2 is ANQGSEA. The CDR3 is 15 amino acids. The full variable domain, rest sourced from reference TRBV29-1 and TRBJ1-1, is SAVISQKPSRDICQRGTSLTIQCQVDSQVTMMFWYRQQPGQSLTLIATANQGSEATYESGFVIDKFPISRPNLTFSTLTVSNMSPEDSSIYLCSVEDRGRMNTEAFFGQGTRLTVV.

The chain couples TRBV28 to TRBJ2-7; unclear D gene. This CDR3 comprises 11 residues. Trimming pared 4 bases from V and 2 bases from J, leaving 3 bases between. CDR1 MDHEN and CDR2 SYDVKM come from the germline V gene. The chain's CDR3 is CASSSAYEQYF. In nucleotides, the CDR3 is TGTGCCAGCAGTTCAGCCTACGAGCAGTACTTC.

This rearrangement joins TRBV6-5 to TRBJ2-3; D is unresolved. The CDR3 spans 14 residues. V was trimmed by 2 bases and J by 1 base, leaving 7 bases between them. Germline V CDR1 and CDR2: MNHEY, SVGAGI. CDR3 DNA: TGTGCCAGCAGTTACCGGTTCGGCACAGATACGCAGTATTTT. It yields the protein CASSYRFGTDTQYF.

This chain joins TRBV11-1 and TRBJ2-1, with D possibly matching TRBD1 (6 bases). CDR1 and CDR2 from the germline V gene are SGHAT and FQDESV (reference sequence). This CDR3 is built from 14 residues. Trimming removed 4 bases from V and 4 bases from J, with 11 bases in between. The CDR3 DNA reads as TGTGCCAGCAGCTCGACAGGCAAATACAATGAGCAGTTCTTC. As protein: CASSSTGKYNEQFF.

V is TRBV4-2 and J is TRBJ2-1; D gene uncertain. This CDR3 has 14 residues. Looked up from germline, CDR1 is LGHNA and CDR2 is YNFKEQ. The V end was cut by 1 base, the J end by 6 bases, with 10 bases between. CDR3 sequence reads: CASSQGAVANEQFF. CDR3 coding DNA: TGTGCCAGCAGCCAAGGGGCCGTAGCCAATGAGCAGTTCTTC.

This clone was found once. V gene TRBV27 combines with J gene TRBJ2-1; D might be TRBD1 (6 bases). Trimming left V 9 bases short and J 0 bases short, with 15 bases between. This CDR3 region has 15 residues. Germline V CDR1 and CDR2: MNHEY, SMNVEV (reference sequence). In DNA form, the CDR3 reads TGTGCCAGTCTACCGACAGGTGGCTCCTACAATGAGCAGTTCTTC. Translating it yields CASLPTGGSYNEQFF.

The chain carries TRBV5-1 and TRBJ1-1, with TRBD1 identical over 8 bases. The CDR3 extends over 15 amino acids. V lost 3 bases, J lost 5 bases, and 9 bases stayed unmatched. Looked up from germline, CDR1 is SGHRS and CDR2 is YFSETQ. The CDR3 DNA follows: TGCGCCAGCAGCTCTCTTGACAGGGGAGGTACTGAAGCTTTCTTT. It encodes CASSSLDRGGTEAFF.

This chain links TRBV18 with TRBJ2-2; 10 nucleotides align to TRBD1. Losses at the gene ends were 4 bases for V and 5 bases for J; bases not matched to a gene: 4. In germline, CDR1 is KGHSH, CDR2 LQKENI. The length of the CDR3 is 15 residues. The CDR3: CASSLSGQGTGELFF. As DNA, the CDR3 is TGTGCCAGCTCACTCTCGGGACAGGGGACCGGGGAGCTGTTTTTT.

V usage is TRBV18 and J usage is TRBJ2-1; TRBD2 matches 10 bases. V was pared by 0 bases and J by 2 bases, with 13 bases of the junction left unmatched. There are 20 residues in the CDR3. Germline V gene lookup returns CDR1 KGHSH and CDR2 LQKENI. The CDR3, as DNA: TGTGCCAGCTCACCACCGATTTCGCTAGCGGGAGTTAAAGCCTACAATGAGCAGTTCTTC. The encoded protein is CASSPPISLAGVKAYNEQFF.

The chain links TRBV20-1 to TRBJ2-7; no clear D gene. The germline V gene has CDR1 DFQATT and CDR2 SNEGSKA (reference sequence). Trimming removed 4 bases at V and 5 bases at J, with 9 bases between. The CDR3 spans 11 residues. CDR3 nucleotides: TGCAGTGCTAACTACCTGGACGAGCAGTACTTC. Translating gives CSANYLDEQYF.

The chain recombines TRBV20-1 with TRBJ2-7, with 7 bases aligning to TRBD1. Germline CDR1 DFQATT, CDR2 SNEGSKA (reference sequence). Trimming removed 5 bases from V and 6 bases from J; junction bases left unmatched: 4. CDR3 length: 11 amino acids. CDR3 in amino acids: CSARRTGEQYF. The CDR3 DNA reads TGCAGTGCTCGGAGGACAGGCGAGCAGTACTTC.

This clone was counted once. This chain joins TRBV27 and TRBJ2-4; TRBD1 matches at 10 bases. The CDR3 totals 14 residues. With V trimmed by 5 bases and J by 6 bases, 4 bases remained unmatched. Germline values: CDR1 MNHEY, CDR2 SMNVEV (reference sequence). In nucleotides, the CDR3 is TGTGCCAGCAGTCGACAGGGGGCTGGAAACATTCAGTACTTC. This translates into CASSRQGAGNIQYF.

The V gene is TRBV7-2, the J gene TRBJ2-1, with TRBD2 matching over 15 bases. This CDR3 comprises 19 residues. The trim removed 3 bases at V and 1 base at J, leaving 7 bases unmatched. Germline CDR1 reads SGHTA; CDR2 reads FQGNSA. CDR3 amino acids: CASSLPGLAGGASYNEQFF. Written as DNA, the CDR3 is TGTGCCAGCAGCTTGCCGGGACTAGCGGGAGGCGCATCCTACAATGAGCAGTTCTTC. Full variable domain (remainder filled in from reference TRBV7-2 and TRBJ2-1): GAGVSQSPSNKVTEKGKDVELRCDPISGHTALYWYRQSLGQGLEFLIYFQGNSAPDKSGLPSDRFSAERTGGSVSTLTIQRTQQEDSAVYLCASSLPGLAGGASYNEQFFGPGTRLTVL.

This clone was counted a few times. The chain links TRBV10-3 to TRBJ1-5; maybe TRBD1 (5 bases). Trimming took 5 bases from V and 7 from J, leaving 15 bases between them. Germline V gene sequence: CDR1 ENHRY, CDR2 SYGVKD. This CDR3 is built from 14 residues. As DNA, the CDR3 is TGTGCCATCAGTACCTCGGGGGGAGCCCAGCCCCAGCATTTT. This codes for CAISTSGGAQPQHF.

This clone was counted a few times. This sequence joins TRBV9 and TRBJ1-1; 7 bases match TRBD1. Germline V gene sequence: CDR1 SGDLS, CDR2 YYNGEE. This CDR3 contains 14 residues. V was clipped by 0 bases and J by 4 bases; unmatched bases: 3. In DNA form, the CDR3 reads TGTGCCAGCAGCGTAGTCCCAGGGGGCACTGAAGCTTTCTTT. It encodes CASSVVPGGTEAFF.

For the CDR3, the DNA is TGTGCCAGCAGCCCCGGGAAGCTCACTGAAGCTTTCTTT. This gives the protein CASSPGKLTEAFF. This chain connects TRBV4-2 to TRBJ1-1; D is ambiguous. Germline loops: CDR1 LGHNA, CDR2 YNFKEQ. V lost 4 bases, J lost 4 bases, and 10 bases lay in between. This CDR3 is built from 13 residues.

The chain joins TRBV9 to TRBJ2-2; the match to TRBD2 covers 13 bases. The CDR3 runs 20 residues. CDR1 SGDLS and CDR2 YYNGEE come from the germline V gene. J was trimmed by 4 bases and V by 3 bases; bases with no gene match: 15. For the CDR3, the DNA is TGTGCCAGCAGCGCGACCTCGGGACTAGCGGGGTTAAGTGGCACCGGGGAGCTGTTTTTT. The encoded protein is CASSATSGLAGLSGTGELFF. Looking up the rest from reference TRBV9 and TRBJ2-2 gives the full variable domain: DSGVTQTPKHLITATGQRVTLRCSPRSGDLSVYWYQQSLDQGLQFLIQYYNGEERAKGNILERFSAQQFPDLHSELNLSSLELGDSALYFCASSATSGLAGLSGTGELFFGEGSRLTVL.

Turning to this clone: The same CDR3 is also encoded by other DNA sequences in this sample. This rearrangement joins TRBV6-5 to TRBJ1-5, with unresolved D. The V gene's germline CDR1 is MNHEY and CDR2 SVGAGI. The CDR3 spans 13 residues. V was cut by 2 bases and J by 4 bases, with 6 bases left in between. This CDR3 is CASSYNSNQPQHF. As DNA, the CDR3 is TGTGCCAGCAGTTACAACAGTAATCAGCCCCAGCATTTT.

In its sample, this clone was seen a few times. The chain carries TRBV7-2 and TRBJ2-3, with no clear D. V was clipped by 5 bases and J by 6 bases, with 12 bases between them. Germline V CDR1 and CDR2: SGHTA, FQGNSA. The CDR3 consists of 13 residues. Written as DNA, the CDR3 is TGTGCCAGCAGCACGGGTCAAGGGGATACGCAGTATTTT. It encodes CASSTGQGDTQYF.

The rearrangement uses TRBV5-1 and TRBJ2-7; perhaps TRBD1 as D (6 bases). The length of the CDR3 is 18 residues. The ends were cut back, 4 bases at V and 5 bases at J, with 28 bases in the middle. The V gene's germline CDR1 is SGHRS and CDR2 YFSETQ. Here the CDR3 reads CASSLGQGSIQLANEQYF. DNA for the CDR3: TGCGCCAGCAGCCTTGGTCAGGGGTCCATTCAACTTGCCAACGAGCAGTACTTC.

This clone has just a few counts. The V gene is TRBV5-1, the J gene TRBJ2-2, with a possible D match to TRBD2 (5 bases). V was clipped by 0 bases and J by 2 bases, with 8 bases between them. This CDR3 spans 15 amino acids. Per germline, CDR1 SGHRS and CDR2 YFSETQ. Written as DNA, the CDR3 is TGCGCCAGCAGCTTGGGAGCGGAAAACACCGGGGAGCTGTTTTTT. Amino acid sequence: CASSLGAENTGELFF.

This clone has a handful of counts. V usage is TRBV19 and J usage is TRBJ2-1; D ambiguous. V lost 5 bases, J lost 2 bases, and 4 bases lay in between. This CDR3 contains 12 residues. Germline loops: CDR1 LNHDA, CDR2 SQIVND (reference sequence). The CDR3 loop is CASSETYNEQFF. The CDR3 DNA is TGTGCCAGTAGTGAGACCTACAATGAGCAGTTCTTC.

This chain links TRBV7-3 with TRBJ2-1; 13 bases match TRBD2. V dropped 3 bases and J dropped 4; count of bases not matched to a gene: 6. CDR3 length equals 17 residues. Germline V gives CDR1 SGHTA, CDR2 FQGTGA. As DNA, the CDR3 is TGTGCCAGCAGCTTTCAGACTAGCGGGGGGCTATACAATGAGCAGTTCTTC. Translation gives CASSFQTSGGLYNEQFF.

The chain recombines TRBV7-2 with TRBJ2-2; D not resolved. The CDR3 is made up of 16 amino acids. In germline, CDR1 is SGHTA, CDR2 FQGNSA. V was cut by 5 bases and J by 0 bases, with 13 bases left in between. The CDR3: CASSPQSQTNTGELFF. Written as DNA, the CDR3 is TGTGCCAGCAGCCCCCAGTCCCAGACGAACACCGGGGAGCTGTTTTTT.

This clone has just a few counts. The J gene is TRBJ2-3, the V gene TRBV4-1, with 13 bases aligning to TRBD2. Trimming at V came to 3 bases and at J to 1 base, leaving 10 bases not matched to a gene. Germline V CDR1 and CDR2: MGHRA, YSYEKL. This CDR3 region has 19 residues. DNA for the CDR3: TGCGCCAGCAGCCACGGACTAGCGGGAGACCTACTCCGCACAGATACGCAGTATTTT. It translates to CASSHGLAGDLLRTDTQYF.

The CDR3 DNA is TGTGCCAGCAGCTTAGACGGAGGCTATGGCTACACCTTC. It translates to CASSLDGGYGYTF. The V call is TRBV11-3, the J call TRBJ1-2; D not resolved. Per germline, CDR1 SGHNT and CDR2 YENEEA. Trimming took off 0 bases at V and 4 bases at J, with 6 bases between the two ends. The CDR3 sequence is 13 residues long.

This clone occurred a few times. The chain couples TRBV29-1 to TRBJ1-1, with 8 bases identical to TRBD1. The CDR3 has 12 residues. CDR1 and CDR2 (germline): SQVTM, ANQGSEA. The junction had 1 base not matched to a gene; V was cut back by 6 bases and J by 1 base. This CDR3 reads CSVGTGNTEAFF. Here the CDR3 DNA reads TGCAGCGTAGGGACAGGGAACACTGAAGCTTTCTTT.

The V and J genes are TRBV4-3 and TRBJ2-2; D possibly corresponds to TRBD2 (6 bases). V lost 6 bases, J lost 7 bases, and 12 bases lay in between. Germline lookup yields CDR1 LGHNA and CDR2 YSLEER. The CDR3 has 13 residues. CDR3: CASSPGRRGELFF. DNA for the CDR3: TGCGCCAGCAGTCCCGGGAGACGCGGGGAGCTGTTTTTT.

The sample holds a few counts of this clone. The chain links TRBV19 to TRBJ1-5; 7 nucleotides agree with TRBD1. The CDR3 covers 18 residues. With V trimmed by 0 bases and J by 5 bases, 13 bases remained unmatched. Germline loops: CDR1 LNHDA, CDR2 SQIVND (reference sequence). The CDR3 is CASSIDDRALGQHQPQHF. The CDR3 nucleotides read TGTGCCAGTAGTATAGATGACAGGGCCCTTGGTCAACATCAGCCCCAGCATTTT.